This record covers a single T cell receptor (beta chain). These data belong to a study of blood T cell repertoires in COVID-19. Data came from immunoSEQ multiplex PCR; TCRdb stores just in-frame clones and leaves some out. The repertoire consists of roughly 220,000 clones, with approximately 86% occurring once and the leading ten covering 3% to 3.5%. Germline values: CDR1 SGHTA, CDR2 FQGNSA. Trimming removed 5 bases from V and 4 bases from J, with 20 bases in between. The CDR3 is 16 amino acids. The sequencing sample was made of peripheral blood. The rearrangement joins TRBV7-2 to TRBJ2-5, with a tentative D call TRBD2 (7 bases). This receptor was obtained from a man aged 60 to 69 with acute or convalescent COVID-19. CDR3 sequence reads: CASSPDLGGASETQYF. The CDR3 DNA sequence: TGTGCCAGCAGCCCGGATCTAGGGGGGGCCTCAGAGACCCAGTACTTC.